A single sample gave rise to the 9 T cell receptor beta chains below, sequenced in a study of T cells in Graves' hyperthyroidism and ophthalmopathy. RNA transcripts were the template for amplifying TCR beta CDR3 regions. During a first-round RT-PCR of the TCR CDR3, the HTBI primer set was used. MiXCR, run by TCRdb on the multiplex PCR reads, gives a single entry per CDR3 protein. The sample contains roughly 250,000 distinct CDR3 sequences, about 20% of which appear only once. The sample comprised blood. The receptors here all came from a man between 25 and 39 years old with Graves' ophthalmopathy.

This clonotype was seen ten or more times. The V and J genes are TRBV3-1 and TRBJ2-7; the D gene is possibly TRBD2 (5 bases). Trimming stripped 6 bases from V and 2 bases from J, with 11 bases between. This CDR3 is 13 amino acids long. Germline V gives CDR1 LGHDT, CDR2 YNNKEL (reference sequence). CDR3 loop: CASRGAQTYEQYF. The CDR3 region has the DNA TGTGCCAGCAGGGGAGCGCAAACCTACGAGCAGTACTTC.

This clonotype was found a few times. This chain uses TRBV15 with TRBJ2-7; D is possibly TRBD1 (5 bases). V was trimmed by 3 bases and J by 3 bases, leaving 9 bases between them. From germline, CDR1 is LNHNV and CDR2 YYDKDF (reference sequence). The CDR3 spans 13 residues. The CDR3 is CATSSDRNYEQYF. CDR3 coding DNA: TGTGCCACCAGCAGCGACAGAAACTACGAGCAGTACTTC. Filled out from reference TRBV15 and TRBJ2-7, the complete variable domain reads DAMVIQNPRYQVTQFGKPVTLSCSQTLNHNVMYWYQQKSSQAPKLLFHYYDKDFNNEADTPDNFQSRRPNTSFCFLDIRSPGLGDTAMYLCATSSDRNYEQYFGPGTRLTVT.

The CDR3 loop is CASSQPGQGGIQFF. The CDR3 nucleotides are TGTGCCAGCAGTCAACCTGGACAGGGAGGGATCCAGTTCTTC. This chain uses TRBV12-3 or TRBV12-4 with TRBJ2-5, with a possible D match to TRBD1 (8 bases). Judging by the DNA end, TRBJ2-1 fits better; the J call may be wrong. This CDR3 is built from 14 residues.

This clonotype was seen repeatedly, ten times or more. The chain couples TRBV3-1 to TRBJ1-1; TRBD1 matches at 11 bases. CDR3 length: 15 amino acids. With 6 bases clipped from V and 7 bases from J, the junction kept 10 bases outside the gene matches. Germline V gene lookup returns CDR1 LGHDT and CDR2 YNNKEL (reference sequence). The CDR3 DNA reads as TGTGCCAGCAGTCCCGGGACAGGGGGGTTTGGTGAAGCTTTCTTT. Residues: CASSPGTGGFGEAFF.

A single count supports this clonotype. V is TRBV6-4 and J is TRBJ2-2; 7 positions match TRBD1. CDR3 size: 15 residues. Trimming cost V 6 bases and J 3 bases; bases outside gene matches: 7. CDR1 is MRHNA and CDR2 is SNTAGT in the germline V gene. In DNA, the CDR3 is TGTGCCAGCAGACAGGGGAATCGGGACACCGGGGAGCTGTTTTTT. This translates into CASRQGNRDTGELFF.

This clonotype was counted many times. The chain joins TRBV30 to TRBJ1-1; 7 bases line up with TRBD1. CDR1 is GTSNPN, CDR2 SVGIG, per germline (reference sequence). This CDR3 spans 14 amino acids. Losses at the gene ends were 0 bases for V and 4 bases for J; bases not matched to a gene: 5. CDR3 in DNA: TGTGCCTGGAGTGTACAGGGGTTGGCCACTGAAGCTTTCTTT. Amino acids: CAWSVQGLATEAFF.

V gene TRBV2 combines with J gene TRBJ2-1; 9 bases line up with TRBD2. Germline V gene data show CDR1 as SNHLY and CDR2 as FYNNEI. V was clipped by 6 bases and J by 12 bases; unmatched bases: 6. CDR3 length: 12 amino acids. CDR3 region: CASSGGLAGQFF. Written as DNA, the CDR3 is TGTGCCAGCAGCGGGGGACTAGCTGGGCAGTTCTTC.

The rearrangement uses TRBV9 and TRBJ2-3; D not certain. With 0 bases removed from V and 2 bases from J, the gap between germline ends came to 10 bases. From germline, CDR1 is SGDLS and CDR2 YYNGEE. CDR3 size: 15 residues. CDR3 DNA: TGTGCCAGCAGCGTAGAGGGCACTCACACAGATACGCAGTATTTT. Amino acids: CASSVEGTHTDTQYF.

This clonotype has more than one count but fewer than ten. This rearrangement joins TRBV28 to TRBJ2-2, with 7 bases identical to TRBD2. Germline V gene lookup returns CDR1 MDHEN and CDR2 SYDVKM. The V gene end was trimmed by 7 bases and the J gene end by 6 bases; junction bases not matched to a gene: 8. The CDR3 spans 14 residues. The CDR3 region has the DNA TGTGCCAGCAAGGGCGGGAGTCTCGCCGGGGAGCTGTTTTTT. This codes for CASKGGSLAGELFF. Based on the CDR3 plus reference TRBV28 and TRBJ2-2, the full variable domain is DVKVTQSSRYLVKRTGEKVFLECVQDMDHENMFWYRQDPGLGLRLIYFSYDVKMKEKGDIPEGYSVSREKKERFSLILESASTNQTSMYLCASKGGSLAGELFFGEGSRLTVL.